One sample yielded the 31 T cell receptor beta chains listed below, sequenced in a study of blood T cell repertoires in COVID-19 (TCRdb year 2020). Library method: the immunoSEQ multiplex PCR assay. TCRdb mirrors the immuneACCESS table, restricted to in-frame sequences. Some clones are absent from its copies; in checked studies, under half trace to an unresolved V gene, and the reason for the others is unknown. This sample gives approximately 260,000 clones in total; about 86% of them show up just once. The ten largest account for 3% to 4% of the sample. Input material: PBMCs or T cells enriched from blood (not recorded which). These receptors were collected from a woman aged 40 to 55 with acute COVID-19.

The rearrangement uses TRBV18 and TRBJ1-1; possible D gene TRBD1, 5 bases. Trimming left V 3 bases short and J 1 base short, with 6 bases between. The CDR3 consists of 13 residues. Germline V gene sequence: CDR1 KGHSH, CDR2 LQKENI. The CDR3 DNA reads as TGTGCCAGCTCACCGACAGCGAACACTGAAGCTTTCTTT. Protein product: CASSPTANTEAFF.

Written as DNA, the CDR3 is TGTGCCAGCAGTACAAACATGAACACTGAAGCTTTCTTT. Translation: CASSTNMNTEAFF. The J gene is TRBJ1-1, the V gene TRBV28; D remains ambiguous. Germline V gives CDR1 MDHEN, CDR2 SYDVKM. The CDR3 spans 13 residues. Between the trimmed V and J ends, which lost 5 bases and 0 bases, there was a span of 7 bases.

This clone was seen a few times. The chain employs TRBV5-1 and TRBJ2-3; the D is unclear. Trimming shortened V by 0 bases and J by 5 bases, and 10 bases separated the two germline ends. Germline CDR1 SGHRS, CDR2 YFSETQ. This CDR3 has 14 amino acids. The CDR3 loop reads CASSLVTTKDTQYF. The DNA of the CDR3 is TGCGCCAGCAGCTTGGTGACAACAAAAGATACGCAGTATTTT. Variable domain in full (rest from reference TRBV5-1 and TRBJ2-3): KAGVTQTPRYLIKTRGQQVTLSCSPISGHRSVSWYQQTPGQGLQFLFEYFSETQRNKGNFPGRFSGRQFSNSRSEMNVSTLELGDSALYLCASSLVTTKDTQYFGPGTRLTVL.

J is TRBJ1-1 and V is TRBV6-5; D is unclear. The CDR3 runs 14 residues. The V end was cut by 0 bases, the J end by 1 base, with 6 bases between. Germline V gene lookup returns CDR1 MNHEY and CDR2 SVGAGI. The CDR3 DNA is TGTGCCAGCAGTTACTCGGGAGGGAACACTGAAGCTTTCTTT. Translating it yields CASSYSGGNTEAFF.

This rearrangement joins TRBV7-2 to TRBJ2-1, with TRBD2 matching over 11 bases. CDR1 SGHTA and CDR2 FQGNSA come from the germline V gene. This CDR3 is built from 17 residues. The V gene end was trimmed by 5 bases and the J gene end by 3 bases; junction bases not matched to a gene: 9. The CDR3 loop reads CASSETLAGGLYNEQFF. The CDR3 nucleotides read TGTGCCAGCAGCGAGACCTTAGCGGGAGGGCTCTACAATGAGCAGTTCTTC. Looking up the rest from reference TRBV7-2 and TRBJ2-1 gives the full variable domain: GAGVSQSPSNKVTEKGKDVELRCDPISGHTALYWYRQSLGQGLEFLIYFQGNSAPDKSGLPSDRFSAERTGGSVSTLTIQRTQQEDSAVYLCASSETLAGGLYNEQFFGPGTRLTVL.

This rearrangement joins TRBV7-9 to TRBJ2-1; tentatively, D is TRBD2 (6 bases). Looked up from germline, CDR1 is SEHNR and CDR2 is FQNEAQ (reference sequence). Trimming left V 5 bases short and J 2 bases short, with 19 bases between. This CDR3 spans 17 amino acids. Here the CDR3 DNA reads TGTGCCAGCAGCCACCTCTCCCGGGGGAGCCCCTACAATGAGCAGTTCTTC. It encodes CASSHLSRGSPYNEQFF.

The sample holds one count of this clone. The rearrangement uses TRBV6-5 and TRBJ2-1; TRBD1 agrees at 10 bases. Germline loops: CDR1 MNHEY, CDR2 SVGAGI. The CDR3 runs 15 residues. J gave up 1 base and V 4 bases, and 1 base lay outside the gene matches. The CDR3 here is CASSLGQGSYNEQFF. The DNA for the CDR3 is TGTGCCAGCAGTTTGGGACAGGGGTCCTACAATGAGCAGTTCTTC.

The rearrangement joins TRBV7-9 to TRBJ1-2; TRBD1 agrees at 7 bases. CDR1 and CDR2 from the germline V gene are SEHNR and FQNEAQ (reference sequence). This CDR3 has 14 residues. Trimming removed 3 bases from V and 5 bases from J; junction bases left unmatched: 6. The CDR3 DNA reads as TGTGCCAGCAGCTTTCAGGACAGGTCGTATGGCTACACCTTC. Its protein product is CASSFQDRSYGYTF.

This rearrangement joins TRBV30 to TRBJ2-7; 14 nucleotides agree with TRBD2. The V and J ends lost 8 bases and 1 base, in that order; junction bases with no gene match: 4. This CDR3 comprises 14 residues. Germline-derived CDR1 and CDR2 are GTSNPN and SVGIG (reference sequence). CDR3 nucleotides: TGTGCCGGGACTAGCGGGAGAAGGTCCTACGAGCAGTACTTC. The encoded protein is CAGTSGRRSYEQYF.

For this clone: Other nucleotide sequences in the sample specify the same CDR3. This chain links TRBV7-9 with TRBJ2-2; 9 bases agree with TRBD2. This CDR3 contains 16 residues. The junction had 6 bases not matched to a gene; V was cut back by 5 bases and J by 2 bases. From germline, CDR1 is SEHNR and CDR2 FQNEAQ (reference sequence). The CDR3 sequence: CASSLRGLANTGELFF. CDR3 coding DNA: TGTGCCAGCAGCCTCAGGGGACTAGCTAACACCGGGGAGCTGTTTTTT.

This sequence joins TRBV5-4 and TRBJ1-6; TRBD1 matches 8 bases. Germline loops: CDR1 SGHNT, CDR2 YYREEE (reference sequence). V was clipped by 4 bases and J by 7 bases; unmatched bases: 13. The CDR3 totals 17 residues. The CDR3 spells CASSRDRGGIRNSPLHF. The CDR3 region has the DNA TGTGCCAGCAGCAGAGACAGGGGAGGAATACGAAATTCACCCCTCCACTTT.

V is TRBV4-2 and J is TRBJ2-2; D is ambiguous. CDR1 is LGHNA and CDR2 is YNFKEQ in the germline V gene. The CDR3 extends over 15 amino acids. V shed 0 bases and J shed 1 base, with 6 bases lying between them. CDR3 coding DNA: TGTGCCAGCAGCCAAGAAAAGCGGAACACCGGGGAGCTGTTTTTT. It codes for CASSQEKRNTGELFF.

Worth noting for this clone: At the DNA level, this CDR3 is encoded by other sequences in the same sample as well. This chain links TRBV7-9 with TRBJ1-5, with 9 bases aligning to TRBD1. The CDR3 runs 13 residues. CDR1 and CDR2 (germline): SEHNR, FQNEAQ (reference sequence). Losses at the gene ends were 5 bases for V and 7 bases for J; bases not matched to a gene: 3. The CDR3 nucleotides are TGTGCCAGCAGCACACAGGGGGCACAGCCCCAGCATTTT. Translating gives CASSTQGAQPQHF.

The chain combines TRBV19 with TRBJ2-3; 13 nucleotides agree with TRBD2. From germline, CDR1 is LNHDA and CDR2 SQIVND (reference sequence). With 1 base clipped from V and 6 bases from J, the junction kept 4 bases outside the gene matches. This CDR3 comprises 16 residues. The CDR3: CASSIGLAGGVDTQYF. The CDR3 DNA reads as TGTGCCAGTAGTATAGGACTAGCGGGAGGAGTGGATACGCAGTATTTT. Full variable domain (rest looked up from reference TRBV19 and TRBJ2-3): DGGITQSPKYLFRKEGQNVTLSCEQNLNHDAMYWYRQDPGQGLRLIYYSQIVNDFQKGDIAEGYSVSREKKESFPLTVTSAQKNPTAFYLCASSIGLAGGVDTQYFGPGTRLTVL.

This sequence joins TRBV5-6 and TRBJ2-7; TRBD2 aligns across 7 bases. V was clipped by 2 bases and J by 2 bases; unmatched bases: 4. This CDR3 spans 14 amino acids. CDR1 SGHDT and CDR2 YYEEEE come from the germline V gene. The CDR3 sequence: CASSFPGRTYEQYF. CDR3 bases: TGTGCCAGCAGCTTTCCCGGGAGGACCTACGAGCAGTACTTC.

The chain joins TRBV5-4 to TRBJ2-5; maybe TRBD2 (6 bases). CDR3 length equals 14 residues. V was shortened by 4 bases and J by 5 bases, with 15 bases between the two germline ends. CDR1 is SGHNT and CDR2 is YYREEE in the germline V gene (reference sequence). CDR3 region: CASSLDSGGETQYF. The CDR3 region has the DNA TGTGCCAGCAGCCTAGACAGCGGAGGGGAGACCCAGTACTTC. Based on the CDR3 plus reference TRBV5-4 and TRBJ2-5, the full variable domain is ETGVTQSPTHLIKTRGQQVTLRCSSQSGHNTVSWYQQALGQGPQFIFQYYREEENGRGNFPPRFSGLQFPNYSSELNVNALELDDSALYLCASSLDSGGETQYFGPGTRLLVL.

The chain combines TRBV6-2 or TRBV6-3 with TRBJ1-4; TRBD1 matches 7 bases. This CDR3 region has 18 residues. The trim removed 6 bases at V and 0 bases at J, leaving 13 bases unmatched. Germline loops: CDR1 MNHEY, CDR2 SVGEGT. CDR3 DNA sequence: TGTGCCAGCAGCCCGAAGGGGACAGTCCCTGCAACTAATGAAAAACTGTTTTTT. Amino acids: CASSPKGTVPATNEKLFF.

In regard to this clone: This CDR3 is also generated by other DNA sequences in the sample. The V gene is TRBV6-5, the J gene TRBJ1-2; D gene uncertain. Germline lookup yields CDR1 MNHEY and CDR2 SVGAGI. The CDR3 is 11 amino acids. V was cut by 4 bases and J by 4 bases, with 4 bases left in between. The CDR3 region is CASSSGYGYTF. The CDR3 DNA follows: TGTGCCAGCAGTTCCGGCTATGGCTACACCTTC.

The V gene is TRBV9, the J gene TRBJ2-7; D is possibly TRBD1 (6 bases). This CDR3 is 16 amino acids long. The germline gives CDR1 SGDLS, CDR2 YYNGEE. V was shortened by 0 bases and J by 4 bases, with 17 bases between the two germline ends. In DNA form, the CDR3 reads TGTGCCAGCAGCGTAGGTCAGGGGACCTCCATTTACGAGCAGTACTTC. Its translation: CASSVGQGTSIYEQYF. Using reference TRBV9 and TRBJ2-7 for the parts outside the CDR3, the full variable domain is DSGVTQTPKHLITATGQRVTLRCSPRSGDLSVYWYQQSLDQGLQFLIQYYNGEERAKGNILERFSAQQFPDLHSELNLSSLELGDSALYFCASSVGQGTSIYEQYFGPGTRLTVT.

Details on this clone: A read error may produce the germline difference seen at one junction end. The chain joins TRBV7-7 to TRBJ2-3; TRBD1 agrees at 7 bases. In germline, CDR1 is SSHAT, CDR2 FNYEAQ (reference sequence). This CDR3 has 15 residues. The CDR3 loop is CASSLTTGSTDTQYF. CDR3 in DNA: TGTGCTAGCAGCTTGACGACAGGGAGCACAGATACGCAGTATTTT.

J is TRBJ2-5 and V is TRBV11-3; TRBD1 agrees at 10 bases. In germline, CDR1 is SGHNT, CDR2 YENEEA. This CDR3 is built from 14 residues. V lost 3 bases, J lost 5 bases, and 3 bases stayed unmatched. The CDR3 is CASSFDRGRETQYF. The CDR3 DNA follows: TGTGCCAGCAGCTTTGACAGGGGGCGCGAGACCCAGTACTTC.

The genes are TRBV14 and TRBJ2-5; unclear D gene. The CDR3 consists of 14 residues. V lost 4 bases and J lost 5, with 14 bases in between. Germline V lookup: CDR1 SGHDN, CDR2 FVKESK. Here the CDR3 reads CASSPLLRYETQYF. CDR3 DNA sequence: TGTGCCAGCAGCCCCCTTCTGCGGTACGAGACCCAGTACTTC.

The J gene is TRBJ2-6, the V gene TRBV18, with 9 bases that match TRBD1. The trim removed 1 base at V and 2 bases at J, leaving 9 bases unmatched. Germline CDR1 and CDR2: KGHSH and LQKENI. The CDR3 totals 19 residues. The CDR3 loop is CASSPRGTGLGAGANVLTF. The CDR3 region has the DNA TGTGCCAGCTCACCACGTGGGACAGGGTTAGGCGCTGGGGCCAACGTCCTGACTTTC. The full variable domain, with the rest looked up from reference TRBV18 and TRBJ2-6, is NAGVMQNPRHLVRRRGQEARLRCSPMKGHSHVYWYRQLPEEGLKFMVYLQKENIIDESGMPKERFSAEFPKEGPSILRIQQVVRGDSAAYFCASSPRGTGLGAGANVLTFGAGSRLTVL.

The gene calls are TRBV6-5 and TRBJ2-1, with TRBD2 identical over 14 bases. Germline CDR1 is MNHEY and CDR2 is SVGAGI. The CDR3 length is 15 residues. V lost 7 bases, J lost 8 bases, and 7 bases stayed unmatched. For the CDR3, the DNA is TGTGCCAGCACCGGGACTAGCGGGAGTGGGGATGAGCAGTTCTTC. Protein sequence: CASTGTSGSGDEQFF.

The CDR3 DNA reads as TGCGCCAGCAGCGGGGTACAGGGAACCGGGGAGCTGTTTTTT. It is translated as CASSGVQGTGELFF. The V gene is TRBV5-1, the J gene TRBJ2-2, with a tentative D call TRBD1 (6 bases). Trimming removed 4 bases from V and 5 bases from J, with 12 bases in between. Germline V gene sequence: CDR1 SGHRS, CDR2 YFSETQ. The CDR3 consists of 14 residues.

The V call is TRBV30, the J call TRBJ1-3; no reliable D call. The CDR3 runs to 13 residues. V was shortened by 5 bases and J by 0 bases, with 8 bases between the two germline ends. Germline V gene lookup returns CDR1 GTSNPN and CDR2 SVGIG (reference sequence). CDR3 coding DNA: TGTGCCTGGGCCCGTGTCTCTGGAAACACCATATATTTT. This translates into CAWARVSGNTIYF.

The rearrangement links TRBV7-8 to TRBJ1-1; tentatively, D is TRBD1 (6 bases). This CDR3 contains 15 residues. With 1 base removed from V and 4 bases from J, the gap between germline ends came to 13 bases. Germline CDR1 reads SGHVS; CDR2 reads FQNEAQ. CDR3 protein: CASSLGLQGPTEAFF. Here the CDR3 DNA reads TGTGCCAGCAGCTTAGGGTTACAGGGACCCACTGAAGCTTTCTTT.

This clone appeared a single time. DNA for the CDR3: TGTGCCAGCAGCTTGGTGCAGTCGGGCGAGCAGTACTTC. Protein: CASSLVQSGEQYF. The V and J genes are TRBV5-6 and TRBJ2-7; D remains ambiguous. The CDR3 length is 13 residues. Between the trimmed V and J ends, which lost 0 bases and 6 bases, there was a span of 10 bases. CDR1 and CDR2 from the germline V gene are SGHDT and YYEEEE.

This chain connects TRBV7-9 to TRBJ1-1, with TRBD1 as a possible D gene (5 bases). Trimming pared 8 bases from V and 0 bases from J, leaving 10 bases between. This CDR3 region has 13 residues. The germline V gene has CDR1 SEHNR and CDR2 FQNEAQ (reference sequence). The CDR3 protein is CASPDRLNTEAFF. DNA of the CDR3: TGTGCCAGCCCTGACAGATTGAACACTGAAGCTTTCTTT.

The chain carries TRBV19 and TRBJ2-1, with a tentative D call TRBD2 (5 bases). Trimming left V 3 bases short and J 2 bases short, with 23 bases between. This CDR3 has 19 residues. CDR1 LNHDA and CDR2 SQIVND come from the germline V gene (reference sequence). CDR3 protein: CASSMTSILRAEAYNEQFF. CDR3 bases: TGTGCCAGTAGTATGACCTCTATTCTGCGGGCGGAAGCCTACAATGAGCAGTTCTTC.

This rearrangement joins TRBV5-1 to TRBJ1-2; maybe TRBD1 (6 bases). The CDR3 runs to 14 residues. V was shortened by 0 bases and J by 6 bases, with 12 bases between the two germline ends. From germline, CDR1 is SGHRS and CDR2 YFSETQ. The CDR3 here is CASSLEQGGDGYTF. As DNA, the CDR3 is TGCGCCAGCAGCTTGGAACAGGGAGGGGATGGCTACACCTTC.